Sequencing of this TCR beta chain was carried out in a study of CXCR3-negative and CXCR3-positive naive CD8 T cells. The study, taken as a whole, reports: Hydrophobicity of TRB CDR3s was greater in CXCR3-positive naive cells than in CXCR3-negative naive cells. Much lower diversity was found in memory CD8+ cells, while both naive subsets had comparably high diversity. Memory, not naive, CXCR3-negative and CXCR3-positive cells differed in TRBV-TRBJ usage.

Concerning this clonotype itself: The antigen remains unidentified.

Every individual CD8+ T cell subset underwent sorting in triplicate at 270,000 or so cells apiece. A CD45RO-CCR7+CD27+CD95- phenotype identified naive CD8+ T cells. CDR1 is DFQATT, CDR2 SNEGSKA, per germline (reference sequence). The CDR3 is made up of 12 amino acids. 5' RACE that incorporated UMI labels was used to prepare the TRB cDNA libraries. TCRdb re-called the 5' RACE reads and catalogs CDR3 proteins one per entry, DNA excluded. The table lists approximately 5,100 distinct CDR3 sequences. Sequencing input: naive CXCR3+ CD8+ T cells from blood. The subset: CD45RO-CCR7+CD27+CD95- naive CD8+ T cells expressing CXCR3 (TNR3+). This receptor was taken from a human donor in good health. Some clones in this sample may be carry-over from other donors' samples. The rearrangement uses TRBV20-1 and TRBJ2-1. The CDR3 is CSARDLNNEQFF.